These T cell receptor beta chains were read from a single sample in a study of shared clonotypes between healthy human individuals. Assay: immunoSEQ multiplex PCR; the TCRdb copy retains only in-frame clones and omits some. The sample lists 2.3 million or so clones, over 85% seen once, with approximately 0.4% in the top ten. The material sequenced was naive CD4+ T cells from PBMCs. Receptors originate from a man between 18 and 35 years old in good health. Some clones in this sample may be carry-over from other donors' samples. The CDR3 runs from the conserved cysteine through the conserved F or W. The order of the fields is CDR3 length, clone size, D gene, V gene, J gene, CDR3 DNA, CDR3 protein. D genes are given only for firm matches. Some rows mark clone size as missing; the rest say once, few, many or name a class of expanded clone.

cdr3_length: 11; clone_size: .; d_call: .; v_call: TRBV20-1; j_call: TRBJ2-5; cdr3_nt: TGCAGTGCTAGAGCCCAAGAGACCCAGTACTTC; cdr3_aa: CSARAQETQYF
cdr3_length: 15; clone_size: .; d_call: .; v_call: TRBV14; j_call: TRBJ2-7; cdr3_nt: TGTGCCAGCAGCCAATTAGGAAGAAGCTCCTACGAGCAGTACTTC; cdr3_aa: CASSQLGRSSYEQYF
cdr3_length: 14; clone_size: .; d_call: TRBD2; v_call: TRBV10-3; j_call: TRBJ2-7; cdr3_nt: TGTGCCATCGCTCCCCCTAGCGGATCCTACGAGCAGTACTTC; cdr3_aa: CAIAPPSGSYEQYF
cdr3_length: 16; clone_size: .; d_call: .; v_call: TRBV5-1; j_call: TRBJ2-7; cdr3_nt: TGCGCCAGCAGCTTGGTGTCGGGGACATACCTTTACGAGCAGTACTTC; cdr3_aa: CASSLVSGTYLYEQYF
cdr3_length: 14; clone_size: few; d_call: .; v_call: TRBV5-4; j_call: TRBJ1-3; cdr3_nt: TGTGCCAGCAGCCCAAACCTGGGGGGAAACACCATATATTTT; cdr3_aa: CASSPNLGGNTIYF
cdr3_length: 14; clone_size: once; d_call: TRBD1; v_call: TRBV7-8; j_call: TRBJ2-7; cdr3_nt: TGTGCCAGCAGCTCGACAGGGGGTGGCTACGAGCAGTACTTC; cdr3_aa: CASSSTGGGYEQYF
cdr3_length: 15; clone_size: .; d_call: TRBD1; v_call: TRBV18; j_call: TRBJ2-2; cdr3_nt: TGTGCCAGCTTAACCGGGACAGGGTCCACCGGGGAGCTGTTTTTT; cdr3_aa: CASLTGTGSTGELFF
cdr3_length: 13; clone_size: .; d_call: .; v_call: TRBV5-6; j_call: TRBJ2-7; cdr3_nt: TGTGCCAGCAGCTTGGGGCAGAGCTACGAGCAGTACTTC; cdr3_aa: CASSLGQSYEQYF
cdr3_length: 12; clone_size: .; d_call: .; v_call: TRBV11-2; j_call: TRBJ2-3; cdr3_nt: TGTGCCAGCAGCTTGGGGACAGATACGCAGTATTTT; cdr3_aa: CASSLGTDTQYF
cdr3_length: 16; clone_size: .; d_call: TRBD1; v_call: TRBV11-3; j_call: TRBJ2-3; cdr3_nt: TGTGCCAGCAGCAAGGGACAGGGGGTTAGCACAGATACGCAGTATTTT; cdr3_aa: CASSKGQGVSTDTQYF
cdr3_length: 15; clone_size: .; d_call: .; v_call: TRBV10-3; j_call: TRBJ1-3; cdr3_nt: TGTGCCATCAGTGAGTCGGGTGGTACTGGAAACACCATATATTTT; cdr3_aa: CAISESGGTGNTIYF
cdr3_length: 15; clone_size: once; d_call: .; v_call: TRBV6-5; j_call: TRBJ1-4; cdr3_nt: TGTGCCAGCAGTTACTCGGGGGCAGGCCGTGAAAAACTGTTTTTT; cdr3_aa: CASSYSGAGREKLFF